These 28 T cell receptor beta chains came from one sample sequenced in a study of OX40 agonist ivuxolimab in advanced cancers. Libraries were prepared by immunoSEQ multiplex PCR; TCRdb keeps only in-frame clonotypes and omits some of them. The data contain about 14,000 clones, roughly 87% of them seen just once; the ten biggest clones take up roughly 69%. The sequencing here drew on CD4+ or CD8+ T cells sorted from blood, taken in a trial of the OX40 agonist ivuxolimab. Every receptor here comes from an adult with an advanced solid tumor such as melanoma, head and neck, liver or kidney cancer.

V is TRBV6-5 and J is TRBJ1-5, with D uncertain. Germline loops: CDR1 MNHEY, CDR2 SVGAGI. The CDR3 sequence is 15 residues long. The V end was cut by 3 bases, the J end by 2 bases, with 11 bases between. The CDR3 nucleotides are TGTGCCAGCAGTTATAAAGGAGGTGGCAATCAGCCCCAGCATTTT. This codes for CASSYKGGGNQPQHF.

V and J are TRBV7-9 and TRBJ2-7, with TRBD2 matching over 10 bases. The CDR3 covers 16 residues. With V trimmed by 5 bases and J by 2 bases, 9 bases remained unmatched. Germline V gene lookup returns CDR1 SEHNR and CDR2 FQNEAQ (reference sequence). CDR3 sequence (DNA): TGTGCCAGCAGCCCCAGAACTAGCGGGGCCCCCTACGAGCAGTACTTC. It yields the protein CASSPRTSGAPYEQYF.

J is TRBJ2-5 and V is TRBV5-3; weak D call: TRBD2 (6 bases). TRBV5-3 is an ORF for which the function is uncertain. Trimming cost V 4 bases and J 5 bases, with 21 bases left between them. The CDR3 runs 16 residues. DNA for the CDR3: TGTGCCAGAAGCCCCGCGGGGACGGAAGGTCTGGAGACCCAGTACTTC. The encoded protein is CARSPAGTEGLETQYF.

The rearrangement links TRBV2 to TRBJ1-5; no clear D gene. Germline V gene data show CDR1 as SNHLY and CDR2 as FYNNEI. V was cut by 2 bases and J by 5 bases, with 7 bases left in between. This CDR3 is built from 13 residues. The CDR3: CASSERAYQPQHF. The CDR3 DNA is TGTGCCAGCAGTGAAAGGGCGTATCAGCCCCAGCATTTT.

The chain joins TRBV30 to TRBJ2-2; D unresolved. CDR1 is GTSNPN and CDR2 is SVGIG in the germline V gene (reference sequence). V was clipped by 2 bases and J by 7 bases, with 2 bases between them. CDR3 length: 10 residues. CDR3 sequence: CAWSNGELFF. CDR3 nucleotides: TGTGCCTGGAGTAACGGGGAGCTGTTTTTT.

This sequence joins TRBV7-8 and TRBJ2-7; 9 bases line up with TRBD1. The CDR3 spans 15 residues. With V trimmed by 4 bases and J by 1 base, 5 bases remained unmatched. CDR1 SGHVS and CDR2 FQNEAQ come from the germline V gene. Here the CDR3 reads CASSYAGTGSYEQYF. CDR3 DNA: TGTGCCAGCAGCTATGCCGGGACAGGGTCCTACGAGCAGTACTTC. The full variable domain, rest sourced from reference TRBV7-8 and TRBJ2-7, is GAGVSQSPRYKVAKRGQDVALRCDPISGHVSLFWYQQALGQGPEFLTYFQNEAQLDKSGLPSDRFFAERPEGSVSTLKIQRTQQEDSAVYLCASSYAGTGSYEQYFGPGTRLTVT.

This sequence joins TRBV7-6 and TRBJ1-1; TRBD1 agrees at 7 bases. The CDR3 sequence is 15 residues long. The V segment lost 5 bases and the J segment 1 base; nucleotides outside the gene matches: 7. The germline gives CDR1 SGHVS, CDR2 FNYEAQ. The DNA of the CDR3 is TGTGCCAGCAGCCCTCGACAGGGAGCGAACACTGAAGCTTTCTTT. Its protein is CASSPRQGANTEAFF.

V is TRBV19 and J is TRBJ1-1; 9 bases line up with TRBD1. J was trimmed by 1 base and V by 3 bases; bases with no gene match: 0. CDR1 is LNHDA and CDR2 is SQIVND in the germline V gene (reference sequence). This CDR3 is built from 14 residues. CDR3 amino acids: CASSMGQGNTEAFF. CDR3 bases: TGTGCCAGTAGTATGGGACAGGGGAACACTGAAGCTTTCTTT.

The chain carries TRBV9 and TRBJ2-1; 11 positions match TRBD2. Per germline, CDR1 SGDLS and CDR2 YYNGEE. V trimming: 5 bases; J trimming: 2 bases; junction bases outside the gene matches: 6. This CDR3 is 16 amino acids long. The CDR3, as DNA: TGTGCCAGCAGTCCCGGGACTAGCGGTGCCTACAATGAGCAGTTCTTC. It is translated as CASSPGTSGAYNEQFF.

J is TRBJ1-2 and V is TRBV28, with D possibly being TRBD1 (6 bases). Trimming took 6 bases from V and 4 from J, leaving 15 bases between them. Germline V CDR1 and CDR2: MDHEN, SYDVKM. The CDR3 runs to 14 residues. The CDR3 sequence: CASRTTGARYGYTF. DNA of the CDR3: TGTGCCAGCAGAACTACGGGGGCCCGCTATGGCTACACCTTC.

J is TRBJ1-2 and V is TRBV4-1; D gene unclear. The CDR3 covers 14 residues. Germline V lookup: CDR1 MGHRA, CDR2 YSYEKL. Trimming removed 0 bases from V and 0 bases from J, with 5 bases in between. Written as DNA, the CDR3 is TGCGCCAGCAGCCAAGAACGGGCTAACTATGGCTACACCTTC. Protein product: CASSQERANYGYTF.

This chain uses TRBV13 with TRBJ1-1; no definite D call. The V end was cut by 5 bases, the J end by 2 bases, with 6 bases between. The V gene's germline CDR1 is PRHDT and CDR2 FYEKMQ (reference sequence). The CDR3 has 12 amino acids. The DNA of the CDR3 is TGTGCCAGCAGCCCCTATAACACTGAAGCTTTCTTT. Translation: CASSPYNTEAFF.

This chain joins TRBV9 and TRBJ2-3, with D perhaps given as TRBD1 or TRBD2 (5 bases each). Per the germline V gene, CDR1 is SGDLS and CDR2 is YYNGEE. V gave up 6 bases and J gave up 3 bases, with 20 bases separating them. The length of the CDR3 is 16 residues. The CDR3 DNA reads as TGTGCCAGCAACCCGAGGGCAGGGCGAGGGACAGATACGCAGTATTTT. Amino acid sequence: CASNPRAGRGTDTQYF.

This clone appeared a few times. The V call is TRBV19, the J call TRBJ2-7; 9 bases are a match to TRBD1. The CDR3 contains 16 residues. The V and J ends lost 6 bases and 1 base, in that order; junction bases with no gene match: 10. Per the germline V gene, CDR1 is LNHDA and CDR2 is SQIVND (reference sequence). In nucleotides, the CDR3 is TGTGCCAGTAGCCCCCGAAGGGGACAGGGATCCTACGAGCAGTACTTC. Encoded protein: CASSPRRGQGSYEQYF.

The V and J genes are TRBV29-1 and TRBJ2-1; the D gene could be TRBD1 or TRBD2 (5 bases each). The CDR3 loop spans 15 amino acids. Trimming took 2 bases from V and 9 from J, leaving 20 bases between them. CDR1 SQVTM and CDR2 ANQGSEA come from the germline V gene. The CDR3 spells CSVELIGQGRGEQFF. Here the CDR3 DNA reads TGCAGCGTTGAACTCATCGGGCAGGGACGGGGTGAGCAGTTCTTC.

A few counts support this clone. The chain couples TRBV5-4 to TRBJ2-7; 11 nucleotides agree with TRBD1. Germline V CDR1 and CDR2: SGHNT, YYREEE (reference sequence). V lost 4 bases and J lost 5; bases outside the gene matches: 5. The CDR3 consists of 14 residues. In DNA, the CDR3 is TGTGCCAGCAGCCCGGACAGGGGGCTTGACGAGCAGTACTTC. As protein: CASSPDRGLDEQYF.

The V gene is TRBV5-1, the J gene TRBJ1-2; no firm D call. CDR3 size: 11 residues. In germline, CDR1 is SGHRS, CDR2 YFSETQ. V was shortened by 2 bases and J by 5 bases, with 4 bases between the two germline ends. The DNA for the CDR3 is TGCGCCAGCAGCTTCGGGTATGGCTACACCTTC. Translating gives CASSFGYGYTF.

The chain has TRBV5-6 and TRBJ2-7; TRBD2 might be the D (7 bases). Trimming pared 0 bases from V and 7 bases from J, leaving 20 bases between. CDR1 is SGHDT, CDR2 YYEEEE, per germline. There are 16 residues in the CDR3. CDR3 in DNA: TGTGCCAGCAGCTTGGGGACTGAGGGGGGGCTTCGGGAGCAGTACTTC. It yields the protein CASSLGTEGGLREQYF.

The chain is built from TRBV2 and TRBJ2-7; TRBD1 matches 9 bases. The CDR3 consists of 15 residues. Germline V gene sequence: CDR1 SNHLY, CDR2 FYNNEI. The J segment lost 0 bases and the V segment lost 7 bases, leaving 7 bases of the junction unmatched. CDR3 sequence reads: CASKSRTGASYEQYF. The CDR3, as DNA: TGTGCCAGCAAGTCCAGGACAGGGGCCTCCTACGAGCAGTACTTC.

This clone appeared a single time. This sequence joins TRBV6-6 and TRBJ1-1, with a possible D match to TRBD1 (6 bases). This CDR3 is built from 15 residues. Trimming removed 4 bases from V and 2 bases from J, with 14 bases in between. Germline V gives CDR1 MNHNY, CDR2 SVGAGI (reference sequence). The CDR3 loop is CASSSPRDINTEAFF. CDR3 nucleotides: TGTGCCAGCAGTTCACCCCGGGACATTAACACTGAAGCTTTCTTT.

The rearrangement joins TRBV7-9 to TRBJ2-1; 8 bases are shared with TRBD2. The CDR3 is 17 residues long. The V gene end was trimmed by 2 bases and the J gene end by 5 bases; junction bases not matched to a gene: 11. The germline V gene has CDR1 SEHNR and CDR2 FQNEAQ (reference sequence). The CDR3 DNA is TGTGCCAGCAGCTTAAACATGGTGACTAGCGCAGACAATGAGCAGTTCTTC. It codes for CASSLNMVTSADNEQFF.

The chain uses TRBV4-3 and TRBJ1-3; D perhaps matches TRBD1 (5 bases). The germline V gene has CDR1 LGHNA and CDR2 YSLEER. The CDR3 has 16 amino acids. Trimming removed 3 bases from V and 2 bases from J, with 14 bases in between. Written as DNA, the CDR3 is TGCGCCAGCAGCCATCTCTCGTCAGGGACTGGAAACACCATATATTTT. This encodes CASSHLSSGTGNTIYF.

The V and J genes are TRBV30 and TRBJ2-1; either TRBD1 or TRBD2 may supply D (5 bases each). Trimming cost V 3 bases and J 1 base, with 10 bases left between them. Germline values: CDR1 GTSNPN, CDR2 SVGIG (reference sequence). The CDR3 sequence is 14 residues long. The CDR3 region is CAWRGDTSYNEQFF. The CDR3 DNA sequence: TGTGCCTGGAGGGGGGATACATCCTACAATGAGCAGTTCTTC.

The chain couples TRBV10-3 to TRBJ1-1; no firm D call. Looked up from germline, CDR1 is ENHRY and CDR2 is SYGVKD. The CDR3 has 13 residues. V lost 0 bases and J 5 bases, leaving 7 bases between the germline ends. CDR3 sequence (DNA): TGTGCCATCAGTGAGTCGAAGTGGACTGAAGCTTTCTTT. Translation gives CAISESKWTEAFF.

This rearrangement joins TRBV29-1 to TRBJ2-7, with D possibly called TRBD1 or TRBD2 (5 bases each). CDR1 is SQVTM, CDR2 ANQGSEA, per germline. V was cut by 6 bases and J by 0 bases, with 18 bases left in between. The CDR3 has 15 amino acids. In DNA, the CDR3 is TGCAGCGTGGACCCCGGGACGGGGAGCTCCTACGAGCAGTACTTC. Its protein is CSVDPGTGSSYEQYF.

The chain recombines TRBV11-3 with TRBJ2-1, with D possibly being TRBD2 (5 bases). There are 15 residues in the CDR3. Trimming stripped 5 bases from V and 10 bases from J, with 21 bases between. Germline CDR1 reads SGHNT; CDR2 reads YENEEA. Written as DNA, the CDR3 is TGTGCCAGCAGCCCCCGGGGTGGATTGTTAGGAGAGCAGTTCTTC. This encodes CASSPRGGLLGEQFF.

The chain employs TRBV7-3 and TRBJ1-1; D unclear. Germline CDR1 SGHTA, CDR2 FQGTGA. V lost 6 bases and J lost 1, with 15 bases in between. This CDR3 comprises 15 residues. DNA for the CDR3: TGTGCCAGCAGGCTGGACTCGAGTGGGAACACTGAAGCTTTCTTT. Translated: CASRLDSSGNTEAFF.

The V gene is TRBV7-2, the J gene TRBJ2-5; a weak D match, TRBD1 (5 bases). V was cut by 1 base and J by 5 bases, with 14 bases left in between. In germline, CDR1 is SGHTA, CDR2 FQGNSA. The CDR3 contains 15 residues. The CDR3 coding sequence is TGTGCCAGCAGCTTAGGTGCCAGGGTCGGGGAGACCCAGTACTTC. Its translation: CASSLGARVGETQYF.